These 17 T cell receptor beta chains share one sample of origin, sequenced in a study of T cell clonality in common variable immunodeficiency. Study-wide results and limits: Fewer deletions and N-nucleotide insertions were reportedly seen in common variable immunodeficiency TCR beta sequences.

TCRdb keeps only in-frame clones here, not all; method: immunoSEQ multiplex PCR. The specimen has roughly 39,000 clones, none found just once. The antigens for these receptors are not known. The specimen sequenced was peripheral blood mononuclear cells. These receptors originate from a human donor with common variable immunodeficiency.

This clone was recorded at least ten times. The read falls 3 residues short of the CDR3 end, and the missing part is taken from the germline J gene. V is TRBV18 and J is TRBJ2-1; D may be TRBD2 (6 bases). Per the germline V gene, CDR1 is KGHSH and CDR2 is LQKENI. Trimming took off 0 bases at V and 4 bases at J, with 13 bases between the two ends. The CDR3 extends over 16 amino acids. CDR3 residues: CASSPPALARYNEQFF. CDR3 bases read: TGTGCCAGCTCACCACCGGCGCTAGCGAGATACAATGAG.

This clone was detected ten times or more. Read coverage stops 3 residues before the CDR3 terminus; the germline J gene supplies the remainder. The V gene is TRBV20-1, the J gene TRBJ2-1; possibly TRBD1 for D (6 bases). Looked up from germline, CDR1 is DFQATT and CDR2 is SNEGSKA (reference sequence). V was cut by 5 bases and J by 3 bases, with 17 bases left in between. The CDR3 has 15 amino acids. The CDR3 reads CSAPQDRFYYNEQFF. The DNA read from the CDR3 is TGCAGTGCTCCCCAAGACAGGTTCTACTACAATGAG.

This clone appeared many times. The CDR3 DNA, read in part, is TGTGCCTGGAGTTTAGGGTGGGTTGGGAGCAATCAGCCC. Protein: CAWSLGWVGSNQP. The entire CDR3 protein is CAWSLGWVGSNQPQHF. The chain links TRBV30 to TRBJ1-5; D is ambiguous. The CDR3 goes on 3 residues after the read ends, and that part is filled in from the germline J gene. Germline-derived CDR1 and CDR2 are GTSNPN and SVGIG (reference sequence). The length of the CDR3 is 16 residues. Trimming removed 2 bases from V and 1 base from J, with 15 bases in between.

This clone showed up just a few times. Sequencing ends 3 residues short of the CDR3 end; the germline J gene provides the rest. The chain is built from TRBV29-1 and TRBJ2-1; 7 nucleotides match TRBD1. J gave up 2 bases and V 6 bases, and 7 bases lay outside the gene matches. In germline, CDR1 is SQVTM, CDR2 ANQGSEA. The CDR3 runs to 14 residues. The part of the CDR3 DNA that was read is TGCAGCGTGAGGATTGGACAGGCCTACAATGAG. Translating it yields CSVRIGQAYNE. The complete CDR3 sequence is CSVRIGQAYNEQFF.

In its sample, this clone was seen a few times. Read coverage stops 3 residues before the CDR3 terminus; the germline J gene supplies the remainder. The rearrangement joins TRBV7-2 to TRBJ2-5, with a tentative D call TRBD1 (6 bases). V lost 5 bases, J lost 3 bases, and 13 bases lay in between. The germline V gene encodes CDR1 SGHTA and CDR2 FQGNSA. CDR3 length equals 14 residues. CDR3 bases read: TGTGCCAGCAGCCCCGGGAACAGGGAAGAGACC. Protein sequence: CASSPGNREET. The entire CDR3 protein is CASSPGNREETQYF.

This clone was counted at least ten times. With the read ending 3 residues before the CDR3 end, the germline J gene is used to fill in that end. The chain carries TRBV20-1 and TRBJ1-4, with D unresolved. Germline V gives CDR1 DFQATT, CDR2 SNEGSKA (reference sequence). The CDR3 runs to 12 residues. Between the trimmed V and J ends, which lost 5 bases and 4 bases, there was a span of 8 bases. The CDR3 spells CSAGPNNEKLFF. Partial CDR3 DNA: TGCAGTGCTGGGCCCAATAATGAAAAA.

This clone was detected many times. CDR3 protein: CASSLAKTGGTEAFF. CDR3 bases read: TGTGCCAGCAGCTTGGCCAAGACAGGGGGCACTGAA. The chain employs TRBV5-6 and TRBJ1-1; 9 bases line up with TRBD1. Coverage ceases 3 residues before the CDR3 finishes, and the germline J gene fills in the end. This CDR3 region has 15 residues. With V trimmed by 0 bases and J by 4 bases, 4 bases remained unmatched. CDR1 is SGHDT and CDR2 is YYEEEE in the germline V gene.

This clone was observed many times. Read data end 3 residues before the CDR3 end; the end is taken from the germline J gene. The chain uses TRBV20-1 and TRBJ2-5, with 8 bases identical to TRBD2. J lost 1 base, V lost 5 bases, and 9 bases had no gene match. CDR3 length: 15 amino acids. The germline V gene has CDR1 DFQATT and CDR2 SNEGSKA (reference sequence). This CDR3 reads CSAERGPQTQETQYF. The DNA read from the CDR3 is TGCAGTGCTGAGCGGGGGCCACAAACCCAAGAGACC.

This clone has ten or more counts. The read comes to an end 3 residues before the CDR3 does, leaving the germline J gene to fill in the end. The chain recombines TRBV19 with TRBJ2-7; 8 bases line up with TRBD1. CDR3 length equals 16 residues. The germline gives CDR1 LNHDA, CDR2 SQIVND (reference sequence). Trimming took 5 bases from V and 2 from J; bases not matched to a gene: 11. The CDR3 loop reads CASSGTAGQAAYEQYF. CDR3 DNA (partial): TGTGCCAGTAGTGGAACTGCGGGACAGGCTGCCTACGAG.

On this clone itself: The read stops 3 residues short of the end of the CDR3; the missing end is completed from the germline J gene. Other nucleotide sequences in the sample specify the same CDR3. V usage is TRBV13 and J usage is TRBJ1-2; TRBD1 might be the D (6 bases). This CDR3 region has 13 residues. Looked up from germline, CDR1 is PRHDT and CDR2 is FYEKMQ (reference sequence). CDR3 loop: CASLEEGVDGYTF. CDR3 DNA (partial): TGTGCCAGCCTGGAGGAGGGGGTGGACGGC. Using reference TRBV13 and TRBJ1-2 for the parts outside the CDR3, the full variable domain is AAGVIQSPRHLIKEKRETATLKCYPIPRHDTVYWYQQGPGQDPQFLISFYEKMQSDKGSIPDRFSAQQFSDYHSELNMSSLELGDSALYFCASLEEGVDGYTFGSGTRLTVV.

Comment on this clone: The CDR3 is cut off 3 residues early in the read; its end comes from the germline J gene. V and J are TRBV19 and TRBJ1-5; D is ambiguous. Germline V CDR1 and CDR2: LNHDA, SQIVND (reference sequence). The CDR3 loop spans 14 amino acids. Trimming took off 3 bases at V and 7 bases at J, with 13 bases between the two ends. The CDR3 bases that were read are TGTGCCAGTAGTATCAGTCAGGATCAACAGCCC. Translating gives CASSISQDQQP. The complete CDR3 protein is CASSISQDQQPQHF. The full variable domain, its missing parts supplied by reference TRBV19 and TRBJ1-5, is DGGITQSPKYLFRKEGQNVTLSCEQNLNHDAMYWYRQDPGQGLRLIYYSQIVNDFQKGDIAEGYSVSREKKESFPLTVTSAQKNPTAFYLCASSISQDQQPQHFGDGTRLSIL.

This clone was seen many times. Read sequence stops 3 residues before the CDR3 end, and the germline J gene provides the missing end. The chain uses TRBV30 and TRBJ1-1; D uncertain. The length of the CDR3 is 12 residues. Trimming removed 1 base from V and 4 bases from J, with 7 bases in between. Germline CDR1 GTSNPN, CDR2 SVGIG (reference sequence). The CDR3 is CAWSGGTTEAFF. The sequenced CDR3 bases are TGTGCCTGGAGTGGTGGCACCACTGAA.

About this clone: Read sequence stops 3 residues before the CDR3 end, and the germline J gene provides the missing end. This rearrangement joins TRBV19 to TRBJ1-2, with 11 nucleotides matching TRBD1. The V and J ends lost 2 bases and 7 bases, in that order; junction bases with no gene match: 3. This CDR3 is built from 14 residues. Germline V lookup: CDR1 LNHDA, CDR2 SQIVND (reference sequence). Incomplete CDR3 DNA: TGTGCCAGTAGTATACGGGACAGGGGGACTGGC. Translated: CASSIRDRGTG. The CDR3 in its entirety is CASSIRDRGTGYTF.

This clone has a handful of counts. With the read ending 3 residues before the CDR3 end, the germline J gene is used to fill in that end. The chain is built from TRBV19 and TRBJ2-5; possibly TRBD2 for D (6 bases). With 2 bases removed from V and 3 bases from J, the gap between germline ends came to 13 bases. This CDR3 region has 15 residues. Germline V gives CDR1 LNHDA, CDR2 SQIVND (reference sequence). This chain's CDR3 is CASSIRNGGEETQYF. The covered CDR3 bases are TGTGCCAGTAGTATAAGGAACGGGGGAGAAGAGACC.

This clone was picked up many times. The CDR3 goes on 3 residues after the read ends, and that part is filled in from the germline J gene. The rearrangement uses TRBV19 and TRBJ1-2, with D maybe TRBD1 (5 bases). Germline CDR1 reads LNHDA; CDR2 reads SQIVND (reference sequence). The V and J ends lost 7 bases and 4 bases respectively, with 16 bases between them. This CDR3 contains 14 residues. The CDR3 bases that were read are TGTGCCAGTACCAGACGGGGGGTAGCCTATGGC. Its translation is CASTRRGVAYG. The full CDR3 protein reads CASTRRGVAYGYTF.

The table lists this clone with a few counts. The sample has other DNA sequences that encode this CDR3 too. The covered CDR3 bases are TGTGCCAGCTCACCACAGGATTTCAGGGGCACCGGGGAG. Translating gives CASSPQDFRGTGE. The entire CDR3 is CASSPQDFRGTGELFF. The V gene is TRBV18, the J gene TRBJ2-2; weak D call: TRBD1 (6 bases). The read terminates 3 residues before the CDR3 end, so the remaining end is supplied by the germline J gene. Deletions cut 1 base from V and 4 bases from J, with 13 bases between. Per germline, CDR1 KGHSH and CDR2 LQKENI. This CDR3 comprises 16 residues.

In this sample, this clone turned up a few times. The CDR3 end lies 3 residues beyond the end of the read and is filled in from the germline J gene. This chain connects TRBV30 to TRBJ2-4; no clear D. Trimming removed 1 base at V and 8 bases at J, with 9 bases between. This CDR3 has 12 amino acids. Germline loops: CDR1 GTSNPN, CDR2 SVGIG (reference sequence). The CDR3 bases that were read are TGTGCCTGGAGTGCCAAGGGTGACATT. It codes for CAWSAKGDI. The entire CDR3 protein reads CAWSAKGDIQYF.